This TCR beta chain originates from a study of blood T cell repertoires in COVID-19. Study details: There were acute and convalescent COVID-19 samples, and they came from the United States, Italy and Spain. The cDNA or gDNA used as material had been derived from T cells, B-cell-depleted T cells, or PBMCs.

This clone was recorded only once. Original analysis: Amplification of reference gene primers was used by the study to estimate nucleated cell counts. The method was immunoSEQ multiplex PCR; TCRdb's version includes in-frame clones alone and lacks a portion of them. V and J calls and clone size are as listed in that table; D and trimming were resolved from the DNA. The sample lists under 150,000 clones, 80% seen once, with about 5% in the top ten. Sequenced input: peripheral blood. The source is a woman aged 45-60 years with acute or convalescent COVID-19.

The chain's CDR3 is CASSYRDREGGAFF. DNA of the CDR3: TGTGCCAGCAGTTACCGGGATAGGGAAGGGGGAGCTTTCTTT. The V call is TRBV6-5, the J call TRBJ1-1, with D tentatively TRBD1 (6 bases). The V gene lost 2 bases and the J gene lost 10 bases, with 17 bases spanning the gap. This CDR3 contains 14 residues. Germline lookup yields CDR1 MNHEY and CDR2 SVGAGI.